Listed here are 17 T cell receptor beta chains from one sample, sequenced in a study of T-cell reconstitution after alpha-beta-depleted transplantation in children. Unique molecular identifiers were used to barcode this TCRbeta library. MiXCR, applied by TCRdb to the PCR reads, yields one record per CDR3 protein. The table shows 98,000 or so distinct CDR3 sequences, with 5% to 8% occurring only once. The sequencing here drew on PBMCs, mostly from graft donor cells, taken 360 days after TCRalphabeta/CD19-depleted stem cell transplant. These receptors originate from a male patient aged 2 to 9 who had a stem cell transplant for acute lymphoblastic leukemia, so the T cells may come from the graft donor.

This clonotype was counted only a few times. The chain employs TRBV19 and TRBJ1-4; TRBD1 is a possible D gene (5 bases). The ends were cut back, 4 bases at V and 7 bases at J, with 16 bases in the middle. Germline values: CDR1 LNHDA, CDR2 SQIVND (reference sequence). CDR3 size: 15 residues. CDR3 region: CASSKVWGKAEKLFF. CDR3 in DNA: TGTGCCAGTAGTAAAGTATGGGGGAAGGCTGAAAAACTGTTTTTT. Filled out from reference TRBV19 and TRBJ1-4, the complete variable domain reads DGGITQSPKYLFRKEGQNVTLSCEQNLNHDAMYWYRQDPGQGLRLIYYSQIVNDFQKGDIAEGYSVSREKKESFPLTVTSAQKNPTAFYLCASSKVWGKAEKLFFGSGTQLSVL.

This clonotype occurred a few times. The chain uses TRBV7-9 and TRBJ2-5, with D perhaps TRBD1 or TRBD2 (5 bases each). The germline gives CDR1 SEHNR, CDR2 FQNEAQ (reference sequence). This CDR3 region has 13 residues. The V gene lost 5 bases and the J gene lost 5 bases, with 12 bases spanning the gap. CDR3 residues: CASSGPEGETQYF. The CDR3 region has the DNA TGTGCCAGCAGCGGCCCCGAGGGGGAGACCCAGTACTTC.

The table lists this clonotype with a few counts. The chain joins TRBV13 to TRBJ2-2; 10 positions match TRBD2. This CDR3 is built from 20 residues. Trimming at V came to 3 bases and at J to 7 bases, leaving 20 bases not matched to a gene. CDR1 and CDR2 from the germline V gene are PRHDT and FYEKMQ (reference sequence). CDR3 sequence (DNA): TGTGCCAGCAGCTTGCCCCGGAGGGCACTAGCGGGGTTCAAGGTCGGGGAGCTGTTTTTT. As protein: CASSLPRRALAGFKVGELFF.

This clonotype showed up many times. V usage is TRBV11-2 and J usage is TRBJ2-1, with 9 bases aligning to TRBD1. The CDR3 loop spans 14 amino acids. With 1 base clipped from V and 8 bases from J, the junction kept 3 bases outside the gene matches. From germline, CDR1 is SGHAT and CDR2 FQNNGV. CDR3 sequence (DNA): TGTGCCAGCAGCTTAGGCGGACAGGGGTATGAGCAGTTCTTC. Residues: CASSLGGQGYEQFF.

This clonotype showed up many times. The V and J genes are TRBV28 and TRBJ2-1; 10 bases agree with TRBD2. CDR3 length: 15 residues. Germline CDR1 reads MDHEN; CDR2 reads SYDVKM. Trimming took 3 bases from V and 3 from J; bases not matched to a gene: 2. In DNA form, the CDR3 reads TGTGCCAGCAGTTTTCCTAGCGGGAGCTACAATGAGCAGTTCTTC. Protein: CASSFPSGSYNEQFF.

In its sample, this clonotype was seen many times. The V gene is TRBV29-1, the J gene TRBJ1-1, with a possible D match to TRBD1 (5 bases). Germline V CDR1 and CDR2: SQVTM, ANQGSEA. This CDR3 is built from 11 residues. Trimming left V 6 bases short and J 10 bases short, with 15 bases between. The CDR3 here is CSVQGQGGAFF. The CDR3 nucleotides are TGCAGCGTCCAAGGTCAGGGAGGAGCTTTCTTT. The full variable domain, completed using reference TRBV29-1 and TRBJ1-1, is SAVISQKPSRDICQRGTSLTIQCQVDSQVTMMFWYRQQPGQSLTLIATANQGSEATYESGFVIDKFPISRPNLTFSTLTVSNMSPEDSSIYLCSVQGQGGAFFGQGTRLTVV.

In its sample, this clonotype was seen many times. The chain carries TRBV29-1 and TRBJ2-5; 8 bases align to TRBD2. Per the germline V gene, CDR1 is SQVTM and CDR2 is ANQGSEA. V lost 4 bases, J lost 2 bases, and 9 bases stayed unmatched. CDR3 size: 15 residues. CDR3 DNA sequence: TGCAGCGTTGTCCCAAGGGTAGCGGGACAAGAGACCCAGTACTTC. It codes for CSVVPRVAGQETQYF.

This clonotype was seen ten or more times. The genes are TRBV20-1 and TRBJ2-3, with D tentatively TRBD1 or TRBD2 (5 bases each). The CDR3 spans 14 residues. Looked up from germline, CDR1 is DFQATT and CDR2 is SNEGSKA (reference sequence). V gave up 0 bases and J gave up 6 bases, with 13 bases separating them. The CDR3 coding sequence is TGCAGTGCTAGAGATTTCCAGGGCGGGGATACGCAGTATTTT. The encoded protein is CSARDFQGGDTQYF.

A single count supports this clonotype. V is TRBV13 and J is TRBJ1-5; tentative D call: TRBD1 (6 bases). The germline V gene has CDR1 PRHDT and CDR2 FYEKMQ (reference sequence). This CDR3 has 14 residues. V was trimmed by 6 bases and J by 1 base, leaving 10 bases between them. The CDR3 loop is CASSYRESNQPQHF. CDR3 coding DNA: TGTGCCAGCAGTTACAGGGAGAGCAATCAGCCCCAGCATTTT.

This clonotype was counted many times. J is TRBJ1-1 and V is TRBV15, with unresolved D. Looked up from germline, CDR1 is LNHNV and CDR2 is YYDKDF (reference sequence). The CDR3 loop spans 11 amino acids. The V end was cut by 5 bases, the J end by 3 bases, with 4 bases between. The CDR3 DNA sequence: TGTGCCACCAGCCGGGACACTGAAGCTTTCTTT. This codes for CATSRDTEAFF. The whole variable domain, remainder taken from reference TRBV15 and TRBJ1-1, is DAMVIQNPRYQVTQFGKPVTLSCSQTLNHNVMYWYQQKSSQAPKLLFHYYDKDFNNEADTPDNFQSRRPNTSFCFLDIRSPGLGDTAMYLCATSRDTEAFFGQGTRLTVV.

This chain joins TRBV6-5 and TRBJ2-3; either TRBD1 or TRBD2 may fit D (6 bases each). CDR1 is MNHEY, CDR2 SVGAGI, per germline. This CDR3 comprises 15 residues. Trimming took off 1 base at V and 4 bases at J, with 12 bases between the two ends. The CDR3 bases are TGTGCCAGCAGTTACTTAGGGGGGCCGGCAGATACGCAGTATTTT. This sequence encodes CASSYLGGPADTQYF.

With regard to this clonotype: One junction end disagrees with the germline gene, perhaps due to a read error. The gene calls are TRBV27 and TRBJ2-4; D possibly corresponds to TRBD1 (6 bases). The CDR3 extends over 15 amino acids. Looked up from germline, CDR1 is MNHEY and CDR2 is SMNVEV (reference sequence). Here the CDR3 DNA reads TGTGCCAGCAGTTTCATACCCTTAAACAGGGAAAAGATTCACTTC. This sequence encodes CASSFIPLNREKIHF.

There are a few counts of this clonotype. Compared with germline, one end of the junction differs, possibly owing to a read error. The chain has TRBV4-3 and TRBJ2-2; the D gene is possibly TRBD2 (5 bases). CDR1 LGHNA and CDR2 YSLEER come from the germline V gene. The CDR3 loop spans 17 amino acids. The CDR3 sequence is CASNQEGLALNTGELFF. The CDR3 DNA sequence: TGCGCCAGCAACCAAGAAGGGCTAGCCTTGAACACCGGGGAGCTGTTTTTT.

The V call is TRBV20-1, the J call TRBJ2-1; TRBD2 matches at 13 bases. Germline trimming cut 6 bases from V and 7 bases from J; bases unmatched to any gene: 3. CDR1 is DFQATT and CDR2 is SNEGSKA in the germline V gene (reference sequence). The CDR3 consists of 13 residues. The CDR3 nucleotides are TGCAGTGCCTGGACTAGCGGGGGAAATGAGCAGTTCTTC. It codes for CSAWTSGGNEQFF.

This clonotype was recorded many times. The rearrangement links TRBV4-3 to TRBJ1-1; tentative D call: TRBD1 (6 bases). The V gene's germline CDR1 is LGHNA and CDR2 YSLEER. The CDR3 has 16 amino acids. Between the trimmed V and J ends, which lost 0 bases and 7 bases, there was a span of 18 bases. CDR3 sequence reads: CASSQEFSGEIGEAFF. In nucleotides, the CDR3 is TGCGCCAGCAGCCAAGAGTTCTCAGGGGAAATCGGTGAAGCTTTCTTT.

This clonotype was counted many times. J is TRBJ1-4 and V is TRBV5-1; tentative D call: TRBD1 (5 bases). The CDR3 spans 13 residues. Germline lookup yields CDR1 SGHRS and CDR2 YFSETQ. Deletions cut 7 bases from V and 7 bases from J, with 14 bases between. The CDR3 coding sequence is TGCGCCAGCTGCCGGGGGGAAGGTGAAAAACTGTTTTTT. Translation gives CASCRGEGEKLFF.

This clonotype was seen a handful of times. This chain joins TRBV11-1 and TRBJ2-1, with 15 positions matching TRBD2. With 2 bases clipped from V and 0 bases from J, the junction kept 8 bases outside the gene matches. This CDR3 spans 20 amino acids. Per the germline V gene, CDR1 is SGHAT and CDR2 is FQDESV (reference sequence). CDR3 sequence reads: CASSLQPGLAGGSSYNEQFF. In DNA, the CDR3 is TGTGCCAGCAGCTTACAACCGGGACTAGCGGGAGGAAGCTCCTACAATGAGCAGTTCTTC. The full variable domain, completed using reference TRBV11-1 and TRBJ2-1, is EAEVAQSPRYKITEKSQAVAFWCDPISGHATLYWYRQILGQGPELLVQFQDESVVDDSQLPKDRFSAERLKGVDSTLKIQPAELGDSAMYLCASSLQPGLAGGSSYNEQFFGPGTRLTVL.